The 10 T cell receptor beta chains listed next were all sequenced from one sample in a study of prognosis after radiotherapy for stage I lung cancer. Two-round multiplex PCR amplified TCR beta CDR3 from genomic DNA. Primers (each specific to one TRBV or TRBJ gene) were used in first-round PCR. TCRdb re-called the multiplex PCR reads with MiXCR, one entry per CDR3 protein. This table has more than 11,000 distinct CDR3 sequences, approximately 33% appearing once. The sequencing here drew on PBMCs, taken before or after stereotactic body radiation therapy (not recorded which). The receptors were sampled from a donor at least 50 years old with non-small cell lung cancer.

Concerning this clonotype itself: The missing conserved phenylalanine or tryptophan at the end of this CDR3 makes a read error likely. The DNA is left out, because the CDR3 cannot be placed on it with certainty; the CDR3 is given as TCRdb lists it. The rearrangement links TRBV4-2 to TRBJ2-5; the D call of TRBD1 is as the table states it, not checked on the DNA. In germline, CDR1 is LGHNA, CDR2 YNFKEQ. The CDR3 length is 14 residues, termini included. The CDR3 spells CASSMRGGQETHYL.

In its sample, this clonotype was seen many times. The gene calls are TRBV30 and TRBJ1-5, with D maybe TRBD1 (5 bases). CDR3 length: 13 residues. V lost 2 bases to trimming and J lost 4 bases, with 9 bases between them. Germline values: CDR1 GTSNPN, CDR2 SVGIG (reference sequence). The CDR3 loop reads CAWSRQGNQPQHF. CDR3 in DNA: TGTGCCTGGAGTAGGCAGGGAAATCAGCCCCAGCATTTT.

Turning to this clonotype: A far larger clone is a single base away, which makes a read error likely. Because the CDR3 is missing its conserved closing phenylalanine or tryptophan, this is likely a read error. The chain is built from TRBV12-3 or TRBV12-4 and TRBJ2-7; TRBD2 agrees at 8 bases. With V trimmed by 5 bases and J by 0 bases, 12 bases remained unmatched. The CDR3 is 17 amino acids. CDR3 nucleotides: TGTGCCAGCAGTCTGACACCCGGGCTAGCGGGCTCCTACGAGCAGTACTCC. Residues: CASSLTPGLAGSYEQYS.

This clonotype was seen at least ten times. This sequence joins TRBV14 and TRBJ2-4; D is ambiguous. The CDR3 loop spans 15 amino acids. V was trimmed by 4 bases and J by 3 bases, leaving 13 bases between them. The germline CDR1 and CDR2 sequences are SGHDN and FVKESK. CDR3 loop: CASSLTRFGKNIQYF. In DNA, the CDR3 is TGTGCCAGCAGCCTAACACGGTTTGGCAAAAACATTCAGTACTTC.

In this sample, this clonotype turned up many times. Here the CDR3 reads CSARGQGRLAEGSSYEQYF. Written as DNA, the CDR3 is TGCAGTGCTAGGGGACAAGGTCGACTAGCGGAGGGGAGTTCCTACGAGCAGTACTTC. The rearrangement uses TRBV20-1 and TRBJ2-7; 9 positions agree with TRBD2. The CDR3 is 19 residues long. Germline CDR1 reads DFQATT; CDR2 reads SNEGSKA (reference sequence). J was trimmed by 1 base and V by 3 bases; bases with no gene match: 19.

This clonotype was picked up many times. This rearrangement joins TRBV20-1 to TRBJ2-1; TRBD1 might be the D (6 bases). Looked up from germline, CDR1 is DFQATT and CDR2 is SNEGSKA (reference sequence). The CDR3 has 13 residues. The V and J ends lost 5 bases and 9 bases respectively, with 17 bases between them. CDR3 nucleotide sequence: TGCAGTGCTCAAAAGACACAAGGGGGTGAGCAGTTCTTC. Its protein product is CSAQKTQGGEQFF.

About this clonotype itself: This is likely an artifact of a read error, given a far larger clone one base away. V and J are TRBV5-1 and TRBJ2-7, with TRBD2 matching over 8 bases. The germline CDR1 and CDR2 sequences are SGHRS and YFSETQ. The CDR3 length is 14 residues. V was pared by 5 bases and J by 7 bases, with 11 bases of the junction left unmatched. The CDR3 bases are TGCGCCAGCAGTTTGACCGGGACTAGTATTGAGCAGTACTTC. It encodes CASSLTGTSIEQYF.

This chain links TRBV28 with TRBJ1-6; the match to TRBD1 covers 10 bases. In germline, CDR1 is MDHEN, CDR2 SYDVKM. The CDR3 contains 16 residues. V was clipped by 9 bases and J by 8 bases; unmatched bases: 13. CDR3 residues: CARSQGRQGADSPLHF. In nucleotides, the CDR3 is TGTGCCAGGTCCCAAGGCCGACAGGGGGCCGATTCACCCCTCCACTTT.

This clonotype is labeled as medium-sized. The chain joins TRBV19 to TRBJ2-6; D gene unclear. This CDR3 is built from 15 residues. In germline, CDR1 is LNHDA, CDR2 SQIVND (reference sequence). Trimming pared 5 bases from V and 3 bases from J, leaving 11 bases between. The CDR3 DNA reads as TGTGCCAGTAGTCTTCAGGCTTTTGGGGCCAACGTCCTGACTTTC. It encodes CASSLQAFGANVLTF. Based on the CDR3 plus reference TRBV19 and TRBJ2-6, the full variable domain is DGGITQSPKYLFRKEGQNVTLSCEQNLNHDAMYWYRQDPGQGLRLIYYSQIVNDFQKGDIAEGYSVSREKKESFPLTVTSAQKNPTAFYLCASSLQAFGANVLTFGAGSRLTVL.

This clonotype counts as medium-sized (0.01 to 0.1%). This chain joins TRBV12-3 or TRBV12-4 and TRBJ2-3, with no clear D. The CDR3 sequence is 15 residues long. Trimming shortened V by 6 bases and J by 4 bases, and 17 bases separated the two germline ends. The CDR3 loop is CASSRNGGSPDTQYF. The CDR3 coding sequence is TGTGCCAGCAGCCGAAATGGTGGAAGCCCAGATACGCAGTATTTT.